This T cell receptor (beta chain) appears in the sequencing data of a study of blood T cell repertoires in COVID-19 (dated by TCRdb to 2018 to 2021). Some background on the complete study: Samples covering the acute and convalescent phases of COVID-19 were provided by collaborators in the United States, Italy and Spain. The sample metadata nearly always contained a de-identified subject ID, COVID-19 status, age in years and sex. Subjects who had been exposed to COVID-19, were actively infected with it, or had recovered from it provided the deeply sampled blood TCRbeta repertoires that made up the dataset. Samples came from the ongoing ImmuneRACE study (first 160 participants) plus 1,254 subjects from 6 global collaborators. The prospective study material was composed of cDNA or gDNA derived from T cells, B-cell-depleted T cells, or PBMCs. Where HLA class I and class II types were available, the types were taken from metadata supplied by the sample provider, not from assay-based typing. The repertoires were made available in a free public database intended to serve as a resource for research on the immune response to SARS-CoV-2. General study outcomes and caveats: The amount of clinical and demographic metadata varied by source and participant and was provided uncurated.

TCRbeta CDR3 regions were amplified from genomic DNA using the immunoSEQ Assay, a bias-controlled multiplex PCR. From the authors' description of their analysis: The number of nucleated cells in each sample was estimated from the amplification of reference gene primers within the assay. Sequence reads were collapsed and filtered to measure the absolute abundance of every unique TCRbeta CDR3 rearrangement. For each sample, productive Simpson clonality was calculated as the square root of Simpson's diversity index across productive rearrangements. TCRdb took over this immuneACCESS table, retaining in-frame rearrangements with V and J assigned. Such tables are incomplete; in checked studies, under half of the missing clones stem from an unresolved V gene, and the remainder is unexplained. The V and J calls and clone size were taken over from that table, and D and trimming were inferred from the DNA. This sample is represented by a few hundred thousand clones; approximately 86% of them were singletons. The ten largest make up 3% of the sample.

Each collaborating institution followed its own protocols to collect whole blood in K2EDTA tubes. For TCRbeta analysis, collaborator samples were shipped as frozen whole blood, as isolated PBMCs, or as DNA extracted from either sample type. Concerning this clone itself: Its antigen specificity is not known. No base quality information exists; no much larger clone differs at one position.

From its cysteine to its phenylalanine, the CDR3 spans 14 amino acids. Only the CDR3 DNA is retained, 42 bases long and in frame from the first base. As encoded in the germline V gene (reference sequence), CDR1 is MNHNY while CDR2 is SVGAGI. The V end loses 7 bases and the J end loses 2 bases, and a stretch of 14 bases separates them. The V and J genes are TRBV6-6 and TRBJ1-2; the D segment could be TRBD1, given 5 matching bases. This TCR was recovered from a man aged 55 to 70 with acute or convalescent COVID-19. Sequencing was carried out using peripheral blood. The CDR3 protein sequence reads: CASTAGPTNYGYTF. The DNA sequence is given as TGTGCCAGCACCGCGGGGCCGACCAACTATGGCTACACCTTC.